The rows below give T cell receptor beta chains drawn from one sample of a study of blood T cell repertoires in COVID-19. Assay used: immunoSEQ multiplex PCR; TCRdb lists only in-frame clones, some missing. The data contain about 200,000 clones, about 85% of them singletons. The source material was PBMCs or T cells enriched from blood (not recorded which). Receptor source: a woman in her thirties who had recovered from COVID-19. Each CDR3 is given with its conserved first and last residue. The order of the fields is clone size, V gene, D gene, J gene, CDR3 protein, CDR3 DNA. A D gene is named only where the DNA matches it firmly. Expanded clones are given a class, and other clones once, few, many or no size at all.

.	TRBV6-5	.	TRBJ1-1	CASRQVRGRPFF	TGTGCCAGCAGACAGGTCAGGGGTCGGCCTTTCTTT
once	TRBV2	.	TRBJ2-5	CASSEAGPRAYETQYF	TGTGCCAGCAGTGAAGCGGGGCCTAGAGCTTACGAGACCCAGTACTTC
.	TRBV9	.	TRBJ1-1	CASSVEQLMNTEAFF	TGTGCCAGCAGCGTAGAACAGCTTATGAACACTGAAGCTTTCTTT
.	TRBV19	.	TRBJ2-1	CASSIEFEQFF	TGTGCCAGTAGTATCGAGTTTGAGCAGTTCTTC
.	TRBV9	.	TRBJ2-1	CASSVNYYNEQFF	TGTGCCAGCAGCGTTAACTACTACAATGAGCAGTTCTTC
.	TRBV30	TRBD1	TRBJ2-1	CAWSPGQGYNEQFF	TGTGCCTGGAGTCCGGGACAGGGATACAATGAGCAGTTCTTC
.	TRBV14	.	TRBJ1-2	CASSQEGGLWLRGYTF	TGTGCCAGCAGCCAAGAAGGGGGTCTCTGGCTCAGGGGCTACACCTTC
.	TRBV4-3	.	TRBJ1-1	CASSQERHQNTEAFF	TGCGCCAGCAGCCAAGAACGACACCAGAACACTGAAGCTTTCTTT
.	TRBV27	TRBD1	TRBJ2-1	CASSLNRGLEQFF	TGTGCCAGCAGTTTAAACAGGGGGCTTGAGCAGTTCTTC
.	TRBV9	TRBD2	TRBJ2-1	CASSPQRDINEQFF	TGTGCCAGCAGCCCCCAGCGGGATATCAATGAGCAGTTCTTC
.	TRBV9	.	TRBJ2-7	CASSKQGVSYEQYF	TGTGCCAGCAGCAAACAGGGAGTCTCCTACGAGCAGTACTTC
.	TRBV4-1	.	TRBJ1-1	CASSQDYLNTEAFF	TGCGCCAGCAGCCAAGATTATCTGAACACTGAAGCTTTCTTT
.	TRBV7-2	.	TRBJ1-2	CASSSPQGVLNYGYTF	TGTGCCAGCAGCAGTCCCCAAGGGGTTCTGAACTATGGCTACACCTTC
.	TRBV6-5	.	TRBJ2-1	CASSFTDRPENEQFF	TGTGCCAGCAGTTTCACAGACAGGCCAGAGAATGAGCAGTTCTTC
.	TRBV18	.	TRBJ1-6	CASSPTRERSPLHF	TGTGCCAGCTCACCAACGAGGGAACGATCACCCCTCCACTTT
once	TRBV9	.	TRBJ1-2	CASSAQLGASIHF	TGTGCCAGCAGCGCCCAGCTTGGGGCCAGCATTCACTTC
once	TRBV5-1	TRBD2	TRBJ2-1	CASSAGLAGKNEQFF	TGCGCCAGCAGCGCGGGACTAGCGGGAAAGAATGAGCAGTTCTTC
few	TRBV3-1/TRBV3-2	.	TRBJ2-7	CASSQGQEDEQYF	TGTGCCAGCAGCCAAGGACAGGAAGACGAGCAGTACTTC
.	TRBV2	TRBD1	TRBJ1-6	CASRPDRGDSPLHF	TGTGCCAGCAGACCGGACAGGGGTGACTCACCCCTCCACTTT
.	TRBV5-1	.	TRBJ2-1	CASSLAEAEQFF	TGCGCCAGCAGCTTGGCAGAGGCTGAGCAGTTCTTC
.	TRBV7-2	.	TRBJ1-1	CASSLIPGWNTEAFF	TGTGCCAGCAGCTTAATTCCGGGATGGAACACTGAAGCTTTCTTT
.	TRBV11-1	TRBD1	TRBJ1-6	CASSSDRGSPLHF	TGTGCCAGCAGCTCGGACAGGGGTTCACCCCTCCACTTT
many	TRBV11-1	TRBD2	TRBJ2-1	CASTETSGSFHEQFF	TGTGCCAGCACCGAGACTAGCGGGAGTTTCCATGAGCAGTTCTTC
.	TRBV7-3	TRBD2	TRBJ2-5	CASSLSGTSGGKETQYF	TGTGCCAGCAGCTTAAGTGGAACTAGCGGGGGAAAAGAGACCCAGTACTTC
.	TRBV7-9	.	TRBJ1-5	CASSLEDSNQPQHF	TGTGCCAGCAGCTTAGAGGACAGTAATCAGCCCCAGCATTTT
.	TRBV3-1/TRBV3-2	.	TRBJ2-1	CASSQALDSESLDEQFF	TGTGCCAGCAGCCAAGCTCTCGATAGCGAAAGTTTAGATGAGCAGTTCTTC
.	TRBV5-4	.	TRBJ2-5	CASHSSGTQYF	TGTGCCAGCCACTCTTCGGGGACCCAGTACTTC
.	TRBV6-2/TRBV6-3	TRBD1	TRBJ1-5	CASSPVTGGEGNQPQHF	TGTGCCAGCAGTCCAGTGACAGGGGGCGAAGGCAATCAGCCCCAGCATTTT
.	TRBV6-5	TRBD2	TRBJ2-5	CASSYSSGGETQYF	TGTGCCAGCAGTTACTCTAGCGGGGGAGAGACCCAGTACTTC
.	TRBV2	.	TRBJ1-2	CASSELTGYGYTF	TGTGCCAGCAGTGAACTGACGGGGTATGGCTACACCTTC
once	TRBV5-1	TRBD2	TRBJ2-3	CASSLQRGGEDTQYF	TGCGCCAGCAGCTTGCAGCGGGGAGGGGAGGATACGCAGTATTTT
.	TRBV4-3	TRBD1	TRBJ2-1	CASSQGWTGALEQFF	TGCGCCAGCAGCCAAGGTTGGACAGGGGCCCTAGAGCAGTTCTTC
.	TRBV7-2	.	TRBJ2-7	CASSLDSSYEQYF	TGTGCCAGCAGCTTAGACAGCTCCTACGAGCAGTACTTC
.	TRBV24-1	.	TRBJ1-3	CATSDYRGNTIYF	TGTGCCACCAGTGATTACAGGGGAAACACCATATATTTT
.	TRBV29-1	.	TRBJ1-2	CSVEDLGGNYGYTF	TGCAGCGTTGAAGATCTTGGAGGGAACTATGGCTACACCTTC
.	TRBV5-6	.	TRBJ1-1	CASSLDRNTEAFF	TGTGCCAGCAGCTTGGACAGGAACACTGAAGCTTTCTTT
.	TRBV27	.	TRBJ1-6	CASSLRGNYNSPLHF	TGTGCCAGCAGTTTACGGGGGAATTATAATTCACCCCTCCACTTT
.	TRBV7-8	TRBD1	TRBJ2-1	CASTKQGSSYNEQFF	TGTGCCAGCACAAAACAGGGGAGCTCCTACAATGAGCAGTTCTTC
.	TRBV19	TRBD1	TRBJ1-4	CASSRQGFQKKLFF	TGTGCCAGTAGTCGACAGGGGTTCCAAAAAAAACTGTTTTTT
.	TRBV7-2	.	TRBJ2-3	CASSFRAGSTDTQYF	TGTGCCAGCAGCTTCCGGGCGGGAAGCACAGATACGCAGTATTTT
.	TRBV29-1	.	TRBJ1-1	CSVHRDTEAFF	TGCAGCGTTCACCGGGACACTGAAGCTTTCTTT
.	TRBV24-1	TRBD1	TRBJ2-1	CATSDRQGGSNEQFF	TGTGCCACCAGTGATAGACAGGGTGGGAGCAATGAGCAGTTCTTC
.	TRBV10-3	.	TRBJ2-3	CAISESLSPGSTDTQYF	TGTGCCATCAGTGAGTCGTTATCGCCAGGGAGCACAGATACGCAGTATTTT
.	TRBV19	.	TRBJ1-5	CASSTDRSPGPQHF	TGTGCCAGTAGTACAGACAGGTCCCCAGGGCCCCAGCATTTT